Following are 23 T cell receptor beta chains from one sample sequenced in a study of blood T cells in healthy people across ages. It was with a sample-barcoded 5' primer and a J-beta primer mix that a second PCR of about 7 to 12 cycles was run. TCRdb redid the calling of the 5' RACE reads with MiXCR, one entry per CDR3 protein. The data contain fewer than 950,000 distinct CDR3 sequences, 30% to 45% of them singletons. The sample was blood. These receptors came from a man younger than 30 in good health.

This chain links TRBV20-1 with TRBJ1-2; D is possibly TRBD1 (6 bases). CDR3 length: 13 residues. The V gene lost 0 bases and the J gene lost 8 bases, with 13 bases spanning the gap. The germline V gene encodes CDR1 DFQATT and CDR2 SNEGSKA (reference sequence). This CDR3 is CSARDDGGRGYTF. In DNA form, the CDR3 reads TGCAGTGCTAGAGATGATGGGGGGCGCGGCTACACCTTC.

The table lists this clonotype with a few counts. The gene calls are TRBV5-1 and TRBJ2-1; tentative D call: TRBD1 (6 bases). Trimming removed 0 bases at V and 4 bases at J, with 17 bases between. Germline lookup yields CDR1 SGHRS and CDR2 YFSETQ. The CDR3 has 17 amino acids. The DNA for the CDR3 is TGCGCCAGCAGCTTGGCCGGGTTCAGGGGCCTATACAATGAGCAGTTCTTC. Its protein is CASSLAGFRGLYNEQFF.

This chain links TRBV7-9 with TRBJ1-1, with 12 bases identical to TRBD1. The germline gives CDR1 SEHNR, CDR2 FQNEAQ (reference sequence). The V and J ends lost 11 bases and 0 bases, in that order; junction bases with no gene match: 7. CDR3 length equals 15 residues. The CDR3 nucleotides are TGTGCCTGTGGGACAGGGGGCTCTGTGAACACTGAAGCTTTCTTT. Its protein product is CACGTGGSVNTEAFF.

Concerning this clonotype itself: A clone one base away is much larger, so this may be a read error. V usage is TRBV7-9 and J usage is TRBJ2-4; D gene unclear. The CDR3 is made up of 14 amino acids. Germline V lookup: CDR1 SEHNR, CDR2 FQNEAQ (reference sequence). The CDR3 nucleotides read TGTGCCAGCAGCCCCCAGGTAGCCAAAACCATTCAGTACTTC. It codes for CASSPQVAKTIQYF. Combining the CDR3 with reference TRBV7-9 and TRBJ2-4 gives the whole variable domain DTGVSQNPRHKITKRGQNVTFRCDPISEHNRLYWYRQTLGQGPEFLTYFQNEAQLEKSRLLSDRFSAERPKGSFSTLEIQRTEQGDSAMYLCASSPQVAKTIQYFGAGTRLSVL.

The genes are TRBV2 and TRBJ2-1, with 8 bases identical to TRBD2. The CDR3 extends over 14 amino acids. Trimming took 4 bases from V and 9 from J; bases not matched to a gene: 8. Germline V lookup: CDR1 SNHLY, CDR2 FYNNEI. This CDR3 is CASSGRAGVGEQFF. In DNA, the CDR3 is TGTGCCAGCAGTGGACGAGCGGGGGTTGGTGAGCAGTTCTTC.

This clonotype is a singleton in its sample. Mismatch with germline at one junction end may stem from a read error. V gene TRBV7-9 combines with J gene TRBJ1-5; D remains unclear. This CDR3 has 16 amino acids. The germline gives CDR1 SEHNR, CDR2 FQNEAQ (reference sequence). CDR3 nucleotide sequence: TGTGCCGGCAGCTTTGGCCCGAGTTATAGCAATCAGCCCCAGCATTTT. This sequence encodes CAGSFGPSYSNQPQHF.

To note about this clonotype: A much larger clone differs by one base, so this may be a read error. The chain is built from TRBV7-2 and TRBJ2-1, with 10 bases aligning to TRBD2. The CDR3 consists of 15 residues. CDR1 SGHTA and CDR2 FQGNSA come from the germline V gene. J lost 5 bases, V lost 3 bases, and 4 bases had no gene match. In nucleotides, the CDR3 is TGTGCCAGCAGCTTTACTAGCGGGGCCCACAATGAGCAGTTCTTC. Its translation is CASSFTSGAHNEQFF.

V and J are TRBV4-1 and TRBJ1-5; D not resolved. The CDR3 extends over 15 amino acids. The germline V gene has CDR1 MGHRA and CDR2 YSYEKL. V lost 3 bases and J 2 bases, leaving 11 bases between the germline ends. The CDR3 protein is CASSQRAGGNQPQHF. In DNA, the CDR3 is TGCGCCAGCAGCCAGAGAGCAGGCGGCAATCAGCCCCAGCATTTT.

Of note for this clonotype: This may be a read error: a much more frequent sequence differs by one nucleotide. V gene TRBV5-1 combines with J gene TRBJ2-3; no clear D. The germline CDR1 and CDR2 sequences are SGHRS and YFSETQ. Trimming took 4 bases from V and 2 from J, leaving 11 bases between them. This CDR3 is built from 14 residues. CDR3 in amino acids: CASSVGQNTDTQYF. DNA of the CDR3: TGCGCCAGCAGCGTCGGCCAGAACACAGATACGCAGTATTTT.

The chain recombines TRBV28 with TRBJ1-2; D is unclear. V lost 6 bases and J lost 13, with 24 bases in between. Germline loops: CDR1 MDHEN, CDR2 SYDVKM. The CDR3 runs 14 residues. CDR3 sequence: CASSPPIVGERGTF. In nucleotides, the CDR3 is TGTGCCAGCAGCCCTCCTATCGTGGGCGAACGCGGCACCTTC.

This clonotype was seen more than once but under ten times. The DNA for the CDR3 is TGCGCCAGCAACCCCCGGACTAGCGGCGAGACCCAGTACTTC. Translating it yields CASNPRTSGETQYF. The V gene is TRBV5-1, the J gene TRBJ2-5, with 10 nucleotides matching TRBD2. V lost 6 bases to trimming and J lost 5 bases; unmatched junction nucleotides: 7. Looked up from germline, CDR1 is SGHRS and CDR2 is YFSETQ. The length of the CDR3 is 14 residues.

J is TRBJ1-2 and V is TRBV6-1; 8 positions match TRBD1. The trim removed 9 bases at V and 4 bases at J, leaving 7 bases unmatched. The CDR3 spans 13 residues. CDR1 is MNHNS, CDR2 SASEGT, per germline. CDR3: CASIKTGAYGYTF. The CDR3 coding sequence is TGTGCCAGTATCAAGACAGGGGCCTATGGCTACACCTTC.

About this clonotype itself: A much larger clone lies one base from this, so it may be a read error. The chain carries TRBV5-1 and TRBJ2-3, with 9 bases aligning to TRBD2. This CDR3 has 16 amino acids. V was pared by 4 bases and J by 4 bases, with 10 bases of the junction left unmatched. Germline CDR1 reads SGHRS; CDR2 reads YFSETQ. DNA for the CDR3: TGCGCCAGCAGCGACGTGGGACTAGCTAGGGCAGATACGCAGTATTTT. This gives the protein CASSDVGLARADTQYF.

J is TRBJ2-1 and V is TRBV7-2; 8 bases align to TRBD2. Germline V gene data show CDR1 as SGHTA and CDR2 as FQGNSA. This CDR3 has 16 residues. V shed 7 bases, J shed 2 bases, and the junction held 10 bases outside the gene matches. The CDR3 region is CASTALAGSPYNEQFF. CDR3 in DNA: TGTGCCAGCACCGCATTAGCGGGGTCGCCCTACAATGAGCAGTTCTTC.

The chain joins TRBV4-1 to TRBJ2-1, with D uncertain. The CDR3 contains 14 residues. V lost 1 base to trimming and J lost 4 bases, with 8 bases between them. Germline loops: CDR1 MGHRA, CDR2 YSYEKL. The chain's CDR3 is CASSQASEYNEQFF. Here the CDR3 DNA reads TGCGCCAGCAGCCAAGCTTCTGAATACAATGAGCAGTTCTTC.

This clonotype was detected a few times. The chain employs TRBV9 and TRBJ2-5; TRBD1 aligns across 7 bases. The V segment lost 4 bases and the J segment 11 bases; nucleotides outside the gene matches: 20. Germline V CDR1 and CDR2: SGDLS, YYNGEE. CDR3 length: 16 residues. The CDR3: CASSTAGGANKDEQYF. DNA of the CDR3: TGTGCCAGCAGCACTGCAGGGGGAGCGAACAAGGATGAGCAGTACTTC.

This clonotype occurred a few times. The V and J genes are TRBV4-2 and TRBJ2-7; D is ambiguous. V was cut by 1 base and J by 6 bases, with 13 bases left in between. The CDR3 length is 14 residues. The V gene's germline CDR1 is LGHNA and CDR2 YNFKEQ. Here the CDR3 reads CASSQGTSSGEQYF. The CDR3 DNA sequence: TGTGCCAGCAGCCAAGGGACCTCGTCGGGCGAGCAGTACTTC.

DNA of the CDR3: TGCAGTGCAGGTGGTCCCAATCAGCCCCAGCATTTT. This gives the protein CSAGGPNQPQHF. This chain connects TRBV20-1 to TRBJ1-5; no reliable D call. V gave up 6 bases and J gave up 3 bases, with 9 bases separating them. CDR1 is DFQATT, CDR2 SNEGSKA, per germline (reference sequence). CDR3 size: 12 residues.

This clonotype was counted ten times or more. CDR3 sequence reads: CASSYALGLAVTDTQYF. As DNA, the CDR3 is TGTGCCAGCAGTTACGCTTTAGGACTAGCGGTCACAGATACGCAGTATTTT. V gene TRBV6-2 or TRBV6-3 combines with J gene TRBJ2-3, with 10 bases lining up with TRBD2. CDR3 length: 17 residues. Trimming took 2 bases from V and 2 from J; bases not matched to a gene: 7. CDR1 MNHEY and CDR2 SVGEGT come from the germline V gene.

Written as DNA, the CDR3 is TGCAGCGATACATCAGGCTACAATGAGCAGTACTTC. Protein sequence: CSDTSGYNEQYF. The rearrangement joins TRBV29-1 to TRBJ2-7; D not resolved. Trimming took off 7 bases at V and 7 bases at J, with 17 bases between the two ends. Germline CDR1 and CDR2: SQVTM and ANQGSEA. This CDR3 comprises 12 residues.

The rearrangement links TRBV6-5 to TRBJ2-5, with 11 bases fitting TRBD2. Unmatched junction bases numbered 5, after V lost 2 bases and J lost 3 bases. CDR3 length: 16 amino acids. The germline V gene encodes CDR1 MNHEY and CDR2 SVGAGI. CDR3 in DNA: TGTGCCAGCAGTTACCCTGGGACTAGCGGTGAAGAGACCCAGTACTTC. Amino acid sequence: CASSYPGTSGEETQYF.

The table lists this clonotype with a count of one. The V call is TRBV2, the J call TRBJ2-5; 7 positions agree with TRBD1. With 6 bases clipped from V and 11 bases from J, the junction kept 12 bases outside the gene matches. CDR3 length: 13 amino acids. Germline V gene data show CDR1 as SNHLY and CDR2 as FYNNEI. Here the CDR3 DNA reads TGTGCCAGCAGGACGACAGGGAACAATGAGCAGTACTTC. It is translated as CASRTTGNNEQYF.

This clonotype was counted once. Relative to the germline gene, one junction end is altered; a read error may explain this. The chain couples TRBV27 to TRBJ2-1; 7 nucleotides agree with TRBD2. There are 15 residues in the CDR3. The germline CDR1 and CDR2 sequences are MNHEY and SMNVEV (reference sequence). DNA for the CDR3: TGTGCCCGCAGCCCCGAGCGGGGTTGGGCTGATGAGCAGTTCTTC. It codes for CARSPERGWADEQFF.